These T cell receptor beta chains were read from a single sample in a study of cytomegalovirus exposure and HLA in healthy donors. Libraries were prepared by immunoSEQ multiplex PCR; TCRdb keeps only in-frame clonotypes and omits some of them. The data contain about 140,000 clones, approximately 70% of them singletons. The source material was PBMCs. These receptors came from a woman in her fifties or sixties in good health and CMV-seronegative. CDR3s include the opening cysteine and the closing phenylalanine or tryptophan. The D gene is left open where the match is weak. Some rows mark clone size as missing; the rest say once, few, many or name a class of expanded clone.

cdr3_nt cdr3_aa v_call clone_size d_call j_call
TGCAGCGTTGCTTACAGGGTGAACACTGAAGCTTTCTTT CSVAYRVNTEAFF TRBV29-1 - - TRBJ1-1
TGTGCCACCGGGGGTTCCCGGGCCTCCTACGAGCAGTACTTC CATGGSRASYEQYF TRBV10-3 - - TRBJ2-7
TGCGCCAGTCGCGCGCGGCCTGGTAATGAGCAGTTCTTC CASRARPGNEQFF TRBV5-1 - - TRBJ2-1
TGTGCCAGCAGCCCACGGGACAGGGGCTACGAGCAGTACTTC CASSPRDRGYEQYF TRBV21-1 - - TRBJ2-7
TGTGCCAGCAGTTCCTTAACACAGGGACACTATGGCTACACCTTC CASSSLTQGHYGYTF TRBV6-1 - - TRBJ1-2
TGCAGCGTCCGACAGAGAATCTATGGCTACACCTTC CSVRQRIYGYTF TRBV29-1 many - TRBJ1-2
TGCGCCAGCAGCCCGGCGGCTAGCGGGGCATACGGGCAGTACTTC CASSPAASGAYGQYF TRBV5-1 - TRBD2 TRBJ2-7
TGTGCCAGCAGCCCTGAAAGACTTTCCTACGAGCAGTACTTC CASSPERLSYEQYF TRBV27 once - TRBJ2-7
TGTGCCAGCAGCCAACCCAACGGGAGGAACGATGAGCAGTTCTTC CASSQPNGRNDEQFF TRBV7-2 once TRBD2 TRBJ2-1
TGTTCCAGCGGGGAGTTGGCGAACGAGCAGTACTTC CSSGELANEQYF TRBV7-9 - TRBD2 TRBJ2-7
TGTGCCAGCAGCTTGAGGACTACTCACAATGAGCAGTTCTTC CASSLRTTHNEQFF TRBV7-9 - - TRBJ2-1
TGTGCCAGCAGTAGCGGGTCGTCGTGGGGGACCCAGTACTTC CASSSGSSWGTQYF TRBV27 - - TRBJ2-5
TGTGCCAGCAGCCGGACTAGCGGGAGTCCGTACACCGGGGAGCTGTTTTTT CASSRTSGSPYTGELFF TRBV27 few TRBD2 TRBJ2-2
TGTGCCAGCAGCTTGTCGGGTCCACCAGATACGCAGTATTTT CASSLSGPPDTQYF TRBV7-6 few - TRBJ2-3
TGTGCCAGTAGTATTGGGTCAGACAGGGGGATGTACGAGCAGTACTTC CASSIGSDRGMYEQYF TRBV19 - TRBD1 TRBJ2-7
TGTGCCAGCAGCCAACCTGGGACTCCCGACACAGATACGCAGTATTTT CASSQPGTPDTDTQYF TRBV27 few - TRBJ2-3
TGTGCCAGCAGCGTGGGTAGCGGAGGTGGTTCTCAGTTCTTC CASSVGSGGGSQFF TRBV9 - - TRBJ2-1
TGTGCCAGTAGTATCCGACAGGCATATCAGCCCCAGCATTTT CASSIRQAYQPQHF TRBV19 - - TRBJ1-5
TGTGCCACCAGGACTAGCGGGAGGGCCGGCACAGATACGCAGTATTTT CATRTSGRAGTDTQYF TRBV15 - TRBD2 TRBJ2-3
TGCAGCGTTGCGGCTAGCTCTGGAAACACCATATATTTT CSVAASSGNTIYF TRBV29-1 - - TRBJ1-3
TGTGCCATCAGTGAGGTCGTTGGACAGACTTTCAACTATGGCTACACCTTC CAISEVVGQTFNYGYTF TRBV10-3 once - TRBJ1-2
TGTGCCATCAGTGAGCCCCCGGGGGTCACTGAAGCTTTCTTT CAISEPPGVTEAFF TRBV10-3 - - TRBJ1-1
TGTGCCAGCTCACCGGGGGACAGAAGCTCCTACGAGCAGTACTTC CASSPGDRSSYEQYF TRBV18 - TRBD1 TRBJ2-7
TGTGCCAGCAGCCCAGGCACTAGCGGGAGCTACGAGCAGTACTTC CASSPGTSGSYEQYF TRBV9 - TRBD2 TRBJ2-7
TGCAGCGTCGACAGGGGTACTGAAGCTTTCTTT CSVDRGTEAFF TRBV29-1 few TRBD1 TRBJ1-1
TGTGCCAGCAGTTTTGGGTTGTCAGGGGCCCCCAATCAGCCCCAGCATTTT CASSFGLSGAPNQPQHF TRBV28 - - TRBJ1-5
TGTGCCAGCAGCGTAGATGTCAGATCCGGAGCAGGGTCCAATGAGCAGTTCTTC CASSVDVRSGAGSNEQFF TRBV9 few - TRBJ2-1
TGCAGCGTTGAAGGACAGGGCAGATGGGCCGGGGAGCTGTTTTTT CSVEGQGRWAGELFF TRBV29-1 - TRBD1 TRBJ2-2
TGTGCCAGCAGCCAAGTACACAGCCCGAACACTGAAGCTTTCTTT CASSQVHSPNTEAFF TRBV14 few - TRBJ1-1
TGTGCCAGTAGTGCGGTGACAGGGGGGAACACCGGGGAGCTGTTTTTT CASSAVTGGNTGELFF TRBV19 - TRBD1 TRBJ2-2
TGTGCCATCAGTTTAGGCAGGGAGGACACTGAAGCTTTCTTT CAISLGREDTEAFF TRBV10-3 - - TRBJ1-1
TGTGCCAGCAGCTTGACAGGGTCGACCGGGGAGCTGTTTTTT CASSLTGSTGELFF TRBV7-8 - TRBD1 TRBJ2-2
TGTGCCAGCAGTCAAGACAGGGTTAATGAAAAACTGTTTTTT CASSQDRVNEKLFF TRBV6-6 - TRBD1 TRBJ1-4
TGCAGCGTTGGATCAGGGGCGAACACCGGGGAGCTGTTTTTT CSVGSGANTGELFF TRBV29-1 - - TRBJ2-2
TGTGCCAGTAGTATCGGACTAGCCCTCGAGCAGTACTTC CASSIGLALEQYF TRBV19 many TRBD2 TRBJ2-7
TGCGCCAGCAGCCAAGAGGGACTAGCGGGTCAAGAGACCCAGTACTTC CASSQEGLAGQETQYF TRBV4-1 few TRBD2 TRBJ2-5
TGTGCCAGTAAATGGCAGGGTGACTATGGCTACACCTTC CASKWQGDYGYTF TRBV19 - - TRBJ1-2
TGCGCCAGCAGGGGAGGGCGGTCGTACCAAGAGACCCAGTACTTC CASRGGRSYQETQYF TRBV5-1 - TRBD2 TRBJ2-5
TGTGCCAGCAGCTTGGCAGGGACAGGGTTAAATGAGCAGTTCTTC CASSLAGTGLNEQFF TRBV5-4 - TRBD1 TRBJ2-1
TGTGCCAGTAAGGGTAGCGGGGGTGGGCTCAGCACAGATACGCAGTATTTT CASKGSGGGLSTDTQYF TRBV10-3 - TRBD2 TRBJ2-3
TGTGCCAGCAGTGAAGTCATTAGCTCCTACGAGCAGTACTTC CASSEVISSYEQYF TRBV6-1 - - TRBJ2-7
TGTGCCAGCAGCCCCGCTAGCGGGAGTGCAGATACGCAGTATTTT CASSPASGSADTQYF TRBV7-2 few TRBD2 TRBJ2-3
TGTGCCAGTAGTAAGGACAGGGTGGCCGGCGAGCAGTACTTC CASSKDRVAGEQYF TRBV19 - TRBD1 TRBJ2-7
TGTTCCAGCAGCCGGACGACAGGGATCTATGGCTACACCTTC CSSSRTTGIYGYTF TRBV7-9 - TRBD1 TRBJ1-2
TGCGCCAGCAATCCTAGCGGGGGGGGCAATGAGCAGTTCTTC CASNPSGGGNEQFF TRBV10-2 - TRBD2 TRBJ2-1
TGCGCCAGCAGCAGCGACGGATTCTCTGGAAACACCATATATTTT CASSSDGFSGNTIYF TRBV5-1 - - TRBJ1-3
TGTGCCAGCAGCTCGAGGGCGGGGGGGAGGGAGACCCAGTACTTC CASSSRAGGRETQYF TRBV5-5 few TRBD2 TRBJ2-5
TGTGCCAGCACCGGACTAGCGGGTTCCTACAATGAGCAGTTCTTC CASTGLAGSYNEQFF TRBV28 - TRBD2 TRBJ2-1
TGTGCCAGTAGTATTGGGACAGGGAGAGAGACCCAGTACTTC CASSIGTGRETQYF TRBV19 - TRBD1 TRBJ2-5
TGTGCCAGCAGTGCACCGGGACAGGGGGCGACCCAGTACTTC CASSAPGQGATQYF TRBV28 - TRBD1 TRBJ2-5